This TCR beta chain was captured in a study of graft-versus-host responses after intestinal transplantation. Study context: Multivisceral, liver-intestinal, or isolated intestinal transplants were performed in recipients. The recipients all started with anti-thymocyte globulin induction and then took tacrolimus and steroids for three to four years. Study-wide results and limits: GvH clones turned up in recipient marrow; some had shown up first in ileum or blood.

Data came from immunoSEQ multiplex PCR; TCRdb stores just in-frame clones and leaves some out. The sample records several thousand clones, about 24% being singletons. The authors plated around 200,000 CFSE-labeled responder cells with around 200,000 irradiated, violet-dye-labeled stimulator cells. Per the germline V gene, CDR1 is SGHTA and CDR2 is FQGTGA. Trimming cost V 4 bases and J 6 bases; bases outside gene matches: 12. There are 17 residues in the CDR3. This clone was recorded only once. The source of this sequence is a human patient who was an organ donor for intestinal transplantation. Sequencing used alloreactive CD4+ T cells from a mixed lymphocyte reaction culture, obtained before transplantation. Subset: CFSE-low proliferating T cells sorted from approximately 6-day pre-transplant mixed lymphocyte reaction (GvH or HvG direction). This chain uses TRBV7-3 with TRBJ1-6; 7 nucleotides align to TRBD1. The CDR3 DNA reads TGTGCCAGCAGCTCCACTTACCTTACAGGGGCTAATTCACCCCTCCACTTT. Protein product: CASSSTYLTGANSPLHF.